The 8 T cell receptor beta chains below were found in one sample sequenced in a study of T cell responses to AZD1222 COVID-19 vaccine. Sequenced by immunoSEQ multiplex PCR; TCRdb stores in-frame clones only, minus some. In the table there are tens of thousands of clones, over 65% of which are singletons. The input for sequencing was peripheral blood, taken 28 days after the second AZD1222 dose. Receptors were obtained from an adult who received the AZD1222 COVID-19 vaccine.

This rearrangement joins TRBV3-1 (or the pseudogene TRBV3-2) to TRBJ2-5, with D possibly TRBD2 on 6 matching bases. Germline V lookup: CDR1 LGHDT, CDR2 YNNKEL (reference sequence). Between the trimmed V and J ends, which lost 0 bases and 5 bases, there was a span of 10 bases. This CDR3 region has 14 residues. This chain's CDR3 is CASSQDASVETQYF. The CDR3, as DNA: TGTGCCAGCAGCCAAGATGCTAGCGTGGAGACCCAGTACTTC.

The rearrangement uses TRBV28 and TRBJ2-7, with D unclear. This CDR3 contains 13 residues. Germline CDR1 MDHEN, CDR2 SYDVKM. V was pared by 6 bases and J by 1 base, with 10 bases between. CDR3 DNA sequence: TGTGCCAGCAGAAGTCATGGATCCTACGAGCAGTACTTC. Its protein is CASRSHGSYEQYF.

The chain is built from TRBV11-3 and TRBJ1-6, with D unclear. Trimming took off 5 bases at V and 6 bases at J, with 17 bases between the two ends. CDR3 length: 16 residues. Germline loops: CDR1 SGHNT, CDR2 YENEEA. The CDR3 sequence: CASSQRRGQINSPLHF. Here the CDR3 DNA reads TGTGCCAGCAGCCAACGTCGCGGGCAGATTAATTCACCCCTCCACTTT.

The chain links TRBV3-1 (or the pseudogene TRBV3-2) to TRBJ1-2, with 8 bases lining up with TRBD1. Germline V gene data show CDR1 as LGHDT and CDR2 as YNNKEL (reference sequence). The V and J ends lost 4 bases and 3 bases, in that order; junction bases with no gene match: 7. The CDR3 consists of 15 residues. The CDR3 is CASSPQGAVYYGYTF. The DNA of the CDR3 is TGTGCCAGCAGCCCGCAGGGGGCGGTTTACTATGGCTACACCTTC.

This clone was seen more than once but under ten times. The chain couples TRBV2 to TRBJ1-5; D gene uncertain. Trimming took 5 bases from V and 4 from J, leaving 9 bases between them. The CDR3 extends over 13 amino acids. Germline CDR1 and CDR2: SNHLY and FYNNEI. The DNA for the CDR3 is TGTGCCAGCAGTCCCGATAATAATCAGCCCCAGCATTTT. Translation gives CASSPDNNQPQHF.

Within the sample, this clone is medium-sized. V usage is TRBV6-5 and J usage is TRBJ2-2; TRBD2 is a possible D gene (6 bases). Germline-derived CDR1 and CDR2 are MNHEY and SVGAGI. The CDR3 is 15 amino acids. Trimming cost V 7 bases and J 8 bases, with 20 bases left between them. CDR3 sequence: CASNLRSSGGGELFF. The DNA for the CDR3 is TGTGCCAGCAATCTACGGTCCTCCGGGGGAGGGGAGCTGTTTTTT.

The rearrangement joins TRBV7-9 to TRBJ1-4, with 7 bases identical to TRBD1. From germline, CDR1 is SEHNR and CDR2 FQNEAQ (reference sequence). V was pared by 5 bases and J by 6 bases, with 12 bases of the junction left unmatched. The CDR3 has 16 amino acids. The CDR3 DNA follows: TGTGCCAGCAGCATCACTACAGGGGCCCTGGATGAAAAACTGTTTTTT. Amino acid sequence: CASSITTGALDEKLFF.

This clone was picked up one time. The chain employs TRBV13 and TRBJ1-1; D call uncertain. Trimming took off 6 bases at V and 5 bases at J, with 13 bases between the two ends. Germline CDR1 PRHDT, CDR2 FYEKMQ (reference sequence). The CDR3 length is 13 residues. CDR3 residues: CASREAGVTEAFF. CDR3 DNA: TGTGCCAGCAGGGAAGCCGGGGTGACTGAAGCTTTCTTT.